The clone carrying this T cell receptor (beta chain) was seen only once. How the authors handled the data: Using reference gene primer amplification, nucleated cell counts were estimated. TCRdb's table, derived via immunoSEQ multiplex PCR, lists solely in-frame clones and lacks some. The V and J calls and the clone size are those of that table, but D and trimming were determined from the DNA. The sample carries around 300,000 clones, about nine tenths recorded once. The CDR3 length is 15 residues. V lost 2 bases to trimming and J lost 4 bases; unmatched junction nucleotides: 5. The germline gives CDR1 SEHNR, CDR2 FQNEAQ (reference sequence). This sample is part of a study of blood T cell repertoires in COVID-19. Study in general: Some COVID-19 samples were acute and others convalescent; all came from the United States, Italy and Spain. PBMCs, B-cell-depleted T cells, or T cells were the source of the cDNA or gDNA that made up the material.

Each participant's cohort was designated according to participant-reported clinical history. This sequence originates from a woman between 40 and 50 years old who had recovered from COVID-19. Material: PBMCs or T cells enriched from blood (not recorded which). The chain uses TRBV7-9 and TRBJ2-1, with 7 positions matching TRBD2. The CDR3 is CASSLSSGPYNEQFF. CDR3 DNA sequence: TGTGCCAGCAGCTTATCTAGCGGACCGTACAATGAGCAGTTCTTC. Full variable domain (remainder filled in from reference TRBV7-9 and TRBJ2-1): DTGVSQNPRHKITKRGQNVTFRCDPISEHNRLYWYRQTLGQGPEFLTYFQNEAQLEKSRLLSDRFSAERPKGSFSTLEIQRTEQGDSAMYLCASSLSSGPYNEQFFGPGTRLTVL.